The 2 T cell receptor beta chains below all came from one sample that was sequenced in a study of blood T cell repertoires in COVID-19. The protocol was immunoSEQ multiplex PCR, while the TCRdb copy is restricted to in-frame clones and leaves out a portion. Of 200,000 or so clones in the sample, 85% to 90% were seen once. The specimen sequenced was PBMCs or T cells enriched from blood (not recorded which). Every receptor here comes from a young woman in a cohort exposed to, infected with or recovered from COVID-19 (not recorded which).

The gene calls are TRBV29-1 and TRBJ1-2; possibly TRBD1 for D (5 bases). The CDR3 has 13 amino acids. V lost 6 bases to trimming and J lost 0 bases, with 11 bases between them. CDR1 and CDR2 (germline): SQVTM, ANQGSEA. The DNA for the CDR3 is TGCAGCGTAGTTGCGACAGCTAACTATGGCTACACCTTC. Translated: CSVVATANYGYTF.

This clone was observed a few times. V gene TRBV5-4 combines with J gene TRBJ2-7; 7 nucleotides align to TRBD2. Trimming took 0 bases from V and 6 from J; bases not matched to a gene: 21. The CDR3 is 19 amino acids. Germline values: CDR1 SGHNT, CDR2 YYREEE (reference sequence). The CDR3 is CASSLGLADPLGPFSEQYF. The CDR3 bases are TGTGCCAGCAGCTTGGGTCTAGCGGATCCCTTAGGCCCGTTTAGCGAGCAGTACTTC.